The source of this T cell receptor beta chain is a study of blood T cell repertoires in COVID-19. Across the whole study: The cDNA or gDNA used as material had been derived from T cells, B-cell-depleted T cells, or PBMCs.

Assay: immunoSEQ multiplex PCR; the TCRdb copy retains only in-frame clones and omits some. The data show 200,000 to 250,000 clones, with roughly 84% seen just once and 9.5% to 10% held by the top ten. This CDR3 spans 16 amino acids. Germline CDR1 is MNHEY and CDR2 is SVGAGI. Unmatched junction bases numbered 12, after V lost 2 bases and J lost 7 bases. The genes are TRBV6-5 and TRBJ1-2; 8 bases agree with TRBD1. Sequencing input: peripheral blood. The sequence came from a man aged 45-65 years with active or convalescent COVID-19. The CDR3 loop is CASSYSYETGAAGYTF. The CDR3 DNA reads TGTGCCAGCAGTTACAGTTATGAGACAGGGGCAGCTGGCTACACCTTC.